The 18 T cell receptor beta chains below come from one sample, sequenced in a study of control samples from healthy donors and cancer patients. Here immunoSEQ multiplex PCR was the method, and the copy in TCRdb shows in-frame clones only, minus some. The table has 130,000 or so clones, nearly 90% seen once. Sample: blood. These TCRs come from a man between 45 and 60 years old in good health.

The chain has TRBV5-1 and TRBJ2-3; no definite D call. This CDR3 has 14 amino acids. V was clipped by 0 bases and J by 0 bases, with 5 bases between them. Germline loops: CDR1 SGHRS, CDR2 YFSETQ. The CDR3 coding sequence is TGCGCCAGCAGCTTGGAGAAAAGCACAGATACGCAGTATTTT. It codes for CASSLEKSTDTQYF.

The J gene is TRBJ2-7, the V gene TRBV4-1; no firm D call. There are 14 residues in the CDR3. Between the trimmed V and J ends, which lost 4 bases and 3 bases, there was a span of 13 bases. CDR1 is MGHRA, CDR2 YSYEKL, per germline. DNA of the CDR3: TGCGCCAGCAGCCCGTCCACCGGAAGCTACGAGCAGTACTTC. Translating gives CASSPSTGSYEQYF.

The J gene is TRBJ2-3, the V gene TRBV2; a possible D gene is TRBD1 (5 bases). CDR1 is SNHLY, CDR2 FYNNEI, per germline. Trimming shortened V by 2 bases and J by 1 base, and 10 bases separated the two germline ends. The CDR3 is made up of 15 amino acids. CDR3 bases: TGTGCCAGCAGTGAACAGGGTCAGGGCACAGATACGCAGTATTTT. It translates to CASSEQGQGTDTQYF.

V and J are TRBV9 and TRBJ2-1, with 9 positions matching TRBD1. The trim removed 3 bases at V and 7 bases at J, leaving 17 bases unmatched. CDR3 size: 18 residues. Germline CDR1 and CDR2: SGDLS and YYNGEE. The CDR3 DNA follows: TGTGCCAGCAGCGCCCGGGGGTTGCCGGGACAGGGTAGTAATGAGCAGTTCTTC. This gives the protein CASSARGLPGQGSNEQFF.

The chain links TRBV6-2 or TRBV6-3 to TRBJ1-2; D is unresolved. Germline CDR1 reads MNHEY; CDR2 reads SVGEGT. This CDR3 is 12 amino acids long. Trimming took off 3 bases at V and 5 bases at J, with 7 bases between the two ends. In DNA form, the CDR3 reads TGTGCCAGCAGTTATGTAAGATATGGCTACACCTTC. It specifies CASSYVRYGYTF.

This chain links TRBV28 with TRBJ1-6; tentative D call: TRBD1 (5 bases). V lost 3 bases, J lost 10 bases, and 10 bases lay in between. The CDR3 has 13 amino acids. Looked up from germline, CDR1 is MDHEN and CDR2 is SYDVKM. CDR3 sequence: CASSFVGGSPLHF. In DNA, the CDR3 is TGTGCCAGCAGTTTCGTGGGGGGGTCACCCCTCCACTTT. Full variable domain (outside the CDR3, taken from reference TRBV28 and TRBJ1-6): DVKVTQSSRYLVKRTGEKVFLECVQDMDHENMFWYRQDPGLGLRLIYFSYDVKMKEKGDIPEGYSVSREKKERFSLILESASTNQTSMYLCASSFVGGSPLHFGNGTRLTVT.

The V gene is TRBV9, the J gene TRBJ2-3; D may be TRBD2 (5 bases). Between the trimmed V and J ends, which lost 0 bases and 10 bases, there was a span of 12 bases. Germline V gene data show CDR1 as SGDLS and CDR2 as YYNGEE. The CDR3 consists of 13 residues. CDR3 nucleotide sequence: TGTGCCAGCAGCGTAGCGGGAAGAAGCGCGCAGTATTTT. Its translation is CASSVAGRSAQYF. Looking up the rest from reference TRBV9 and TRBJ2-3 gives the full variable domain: DSGVTQTPKHLITATGQRVTLRCSPRSGDLSVYWYQQSLDQGLQFLIQYYNGEERAKGNILERFSAQQFPDLHSELNLSSLELGDSALYFCASSVAGRSAQYFGPGTRLTVL.

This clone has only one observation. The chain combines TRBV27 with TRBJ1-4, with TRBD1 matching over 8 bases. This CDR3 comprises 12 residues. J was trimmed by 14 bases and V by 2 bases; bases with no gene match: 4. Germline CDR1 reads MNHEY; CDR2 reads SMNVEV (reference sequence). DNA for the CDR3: TGTGCCAGCAGTTTACCTGGACAGGGTCTGTTTTTT. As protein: CASSLPGQGLFF.

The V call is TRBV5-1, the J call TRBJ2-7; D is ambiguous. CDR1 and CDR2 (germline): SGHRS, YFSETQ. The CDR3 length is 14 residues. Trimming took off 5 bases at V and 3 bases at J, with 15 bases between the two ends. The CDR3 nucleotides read TGCGCCAGCAGAACAAGGTCGGGTATCTACGAGCAGTACTTC. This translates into CASRTRSGIYEQYF.

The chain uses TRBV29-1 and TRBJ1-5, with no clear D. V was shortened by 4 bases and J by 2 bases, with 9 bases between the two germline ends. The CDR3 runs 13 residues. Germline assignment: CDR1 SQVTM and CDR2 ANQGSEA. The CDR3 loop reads CSVGGVGNQPQHF. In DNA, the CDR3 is TGCAGCGTTGGTGGCGTGGGCAATCAGCCCCAGCATTTT.

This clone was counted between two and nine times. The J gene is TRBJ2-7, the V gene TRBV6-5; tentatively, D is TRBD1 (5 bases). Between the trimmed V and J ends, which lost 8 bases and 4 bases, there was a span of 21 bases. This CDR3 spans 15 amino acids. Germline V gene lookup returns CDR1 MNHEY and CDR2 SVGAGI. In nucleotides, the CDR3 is TGTGCCAGCGGAACAGGCTTCAACCTCGGGTACGAGCAGTACTTC. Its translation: CASGTGFNLGYEQYF.

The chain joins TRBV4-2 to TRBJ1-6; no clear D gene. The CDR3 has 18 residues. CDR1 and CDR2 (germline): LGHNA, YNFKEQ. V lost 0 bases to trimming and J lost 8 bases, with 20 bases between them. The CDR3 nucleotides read TGTGCCAGCAGCCAAGATCCCCTCGGGGTGGCCTTTTATTCACCCCTCCACTTT. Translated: CASSQDPLGVAFYSPLHF.

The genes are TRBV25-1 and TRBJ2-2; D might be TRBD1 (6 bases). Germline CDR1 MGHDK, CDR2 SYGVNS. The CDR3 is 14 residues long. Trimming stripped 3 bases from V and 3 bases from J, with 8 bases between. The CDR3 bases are TGTGCCAGCAGTGACAGGGGAGACACCGGGGAGCTGTTTTTT. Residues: CASSDRGDTGELFF.

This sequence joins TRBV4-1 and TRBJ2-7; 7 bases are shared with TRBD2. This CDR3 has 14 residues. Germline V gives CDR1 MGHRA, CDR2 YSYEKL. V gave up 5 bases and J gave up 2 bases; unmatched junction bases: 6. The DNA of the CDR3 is TGCGCCAGCAGCAAGGCGACTAGCACCTACGAGCAGTACTTC. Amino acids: CASSKATSTYEQYF.

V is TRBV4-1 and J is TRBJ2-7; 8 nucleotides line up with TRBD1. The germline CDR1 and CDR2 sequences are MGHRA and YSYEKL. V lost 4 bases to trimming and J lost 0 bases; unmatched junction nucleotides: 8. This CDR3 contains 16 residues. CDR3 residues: CASSRSGTGGSYEQYF. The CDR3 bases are TGCGCCAGCAGCCGAAGCGGCACAGGGGGCTCCTACGAGCAGTACTTC.

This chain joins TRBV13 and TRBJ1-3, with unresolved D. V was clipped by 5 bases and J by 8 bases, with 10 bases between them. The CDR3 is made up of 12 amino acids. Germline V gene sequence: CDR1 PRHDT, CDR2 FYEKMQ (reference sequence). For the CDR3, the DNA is TGTGCCAGCAGCGTGGGAGTTGACACCATATATTTT. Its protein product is CASSVGVDTIYF.

The CDR3 region is CASGSGGGQETQYF. The DNA for the CDR3 is TGTGCCAGCGGAAGCGGAGGCGGACAAGAGACCCAGTACTTC. The chain recombines TRBV2 with TRBJ2-5, with D maybe TRBD2 (5 bases). The V gene's germline CDR1 is SNHLY and CDR2 FYNNEI. V gave up 8 bases and J gave up 2 bases, with 15 bases separating them. This CDR3 is 14 amino acids long.

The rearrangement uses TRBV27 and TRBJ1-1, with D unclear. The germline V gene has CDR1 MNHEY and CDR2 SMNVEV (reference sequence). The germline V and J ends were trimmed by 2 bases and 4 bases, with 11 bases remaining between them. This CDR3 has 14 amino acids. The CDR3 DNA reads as TGTGCCAGCAGTTTACGGCCCGTTTCCACTGAAGCTTTCTTT. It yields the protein CASSLRPVSTEAFF.